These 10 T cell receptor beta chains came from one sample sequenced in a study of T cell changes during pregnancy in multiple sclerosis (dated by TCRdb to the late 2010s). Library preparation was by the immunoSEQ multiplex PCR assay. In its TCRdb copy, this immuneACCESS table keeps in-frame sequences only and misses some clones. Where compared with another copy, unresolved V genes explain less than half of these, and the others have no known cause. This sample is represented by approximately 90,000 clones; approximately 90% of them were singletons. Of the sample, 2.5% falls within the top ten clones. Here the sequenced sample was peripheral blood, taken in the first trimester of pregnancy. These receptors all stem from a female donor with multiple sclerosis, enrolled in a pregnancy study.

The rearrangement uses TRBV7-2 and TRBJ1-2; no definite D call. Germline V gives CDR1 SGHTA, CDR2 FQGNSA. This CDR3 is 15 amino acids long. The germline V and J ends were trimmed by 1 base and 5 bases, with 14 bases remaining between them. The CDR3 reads CASSLVASSQYGYTF. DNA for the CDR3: TGTGCCAGCAGCTTAGTGGCCAGTTCCCAATATGGCTACACCTTC.

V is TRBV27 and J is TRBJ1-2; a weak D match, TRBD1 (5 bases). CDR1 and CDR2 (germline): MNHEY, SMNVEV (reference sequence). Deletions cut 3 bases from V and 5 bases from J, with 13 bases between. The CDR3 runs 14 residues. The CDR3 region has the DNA TGTGCCAGCAGTTTGATTGGGGGGGATTATGGCTACACCTTC. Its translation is CASSLIGGDYGYTF.

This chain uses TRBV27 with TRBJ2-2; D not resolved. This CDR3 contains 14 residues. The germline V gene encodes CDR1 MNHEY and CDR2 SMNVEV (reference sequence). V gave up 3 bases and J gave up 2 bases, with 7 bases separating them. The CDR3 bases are TGTGCCAGCAGTTTCTGGCCAAACACCGGGGAGCTGTTTTTT. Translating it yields CASSFWPNTGELFF.

CDR3 protein: CASSDRGSTGELFF. The CDR3 DNA sequence: TGTGCCAGCAGTGACCGTGGGAGCACCGGGGAGCTGTTTTTT. The V gene is TRBV6-4, the J gene TRBJ2-2; D perhaps matches TRBD2 (5 bases). Trimming stripped 2 bases from V and 4 bases from J, with 8 bases between. CDR3 length: 14 amino acids. CDR1 and CDR2 (germline): MRHNA, SNTAGT.

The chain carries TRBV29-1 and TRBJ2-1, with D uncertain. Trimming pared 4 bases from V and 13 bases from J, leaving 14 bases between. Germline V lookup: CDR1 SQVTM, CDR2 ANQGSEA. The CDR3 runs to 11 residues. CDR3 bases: TGCAGCGTTGGGTCGAGCCTTATCCAGTTCTTC. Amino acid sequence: CSVGSSLIQFF.

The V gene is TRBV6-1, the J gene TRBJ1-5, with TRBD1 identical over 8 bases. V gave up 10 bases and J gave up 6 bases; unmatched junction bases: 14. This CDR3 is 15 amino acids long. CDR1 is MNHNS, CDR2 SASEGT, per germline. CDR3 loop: CATRPGTGDAQPQHF. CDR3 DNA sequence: TGTGCCACCAGACCCGGGACAGGTGACGCTCAGCCCCAGCATTTT.

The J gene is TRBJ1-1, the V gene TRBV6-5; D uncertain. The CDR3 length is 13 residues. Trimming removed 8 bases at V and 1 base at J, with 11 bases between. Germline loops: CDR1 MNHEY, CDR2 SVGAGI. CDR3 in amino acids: CASGEWSNTEAFF. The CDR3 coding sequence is TGTGCCAGCGGGGAGTGGTCGAACACTGAAGCTTTCTTT.

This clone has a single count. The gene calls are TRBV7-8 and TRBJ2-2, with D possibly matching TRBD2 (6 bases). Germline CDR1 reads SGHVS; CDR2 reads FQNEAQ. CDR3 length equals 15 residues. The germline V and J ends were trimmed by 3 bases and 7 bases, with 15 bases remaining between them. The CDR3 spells CASSFRGRAGGELFF. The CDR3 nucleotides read TGTGCCAGCAGCTTTCGGGGGAGAGCTGGCGGGGAGCTGTTTTTT.

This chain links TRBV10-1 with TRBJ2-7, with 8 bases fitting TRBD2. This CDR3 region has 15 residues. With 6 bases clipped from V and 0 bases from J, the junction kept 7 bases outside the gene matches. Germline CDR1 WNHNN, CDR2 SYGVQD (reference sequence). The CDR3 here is CASRGAGVSSYEQYF. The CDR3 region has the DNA TGCGCCAGCAGAGGAGCGGGGGTTAGCTCCTACGAGCAGTACTTC.

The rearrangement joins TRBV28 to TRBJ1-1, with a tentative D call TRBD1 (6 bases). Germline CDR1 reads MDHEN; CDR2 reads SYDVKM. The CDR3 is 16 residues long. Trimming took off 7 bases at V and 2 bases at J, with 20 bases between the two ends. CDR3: CASTIIREGVNTEAFF. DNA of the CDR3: TGTGCCAGCACCATCATTAGGGAGGGGGTTAACACTGAAGCTTTCTTT.